These 16 T cell receptor beta chains came from one sample sequenced in a study of long-term antiretroviral therapy in people with HIV. Run at survey level, the immunoSEQ assay was version v3.0. Assay used: immunoSEQ multiplex PCR; TCRdb lists only in-frame clones, some missing. The sample lists over 15,000 clones, approximately 78% occurring once. This specimen consisted of unsorted PBMCs, obtained 0.3 years after starting antiretroviral therapy. The source of these receptors is a young man with HIV.

The chain carries TRBV10-2 and TRBJ1-5, with D perhaps matching TRBD1 (5 bases). From germline, CDR1 is WSHSY and CDR2 SAAADI. V was clipped by 2 bases and J by 0 bases, with 11 bases between them. The CDR3 has 16 amino acids. The CDR3 bases are TGCGCCAGCAGTGAGGGGGGGATTTATAGCAATCAGCCCCAGCATTTT. It is translated as CASSEGGIYSNQPQHF.

This sequence joins TRBV15 and TRBJ1-3, with D tentatively TRBD1 (5 bases). CDR3 length: 15 residues. The V end lost 8 bases, the J end lost 4 bases, and 18 bases lay between the germline ends. In germline, CDR1 is LNHNV, CDR2 YYDKDF (reference sequence). For the CDR3, the DNA is TGTGCCACCTCAGAATTACCAGGGACCGGAAACACCATATATTTT. Encoded protein: CATSELPGTGNTIYF. Together with reference TRBV15 and TRBJ1-3, the CDR3 gives the full variable domain: DAMVIQNPRYQVTQFGKPVTLSCSQTLNHNVMYWYQQKSSQAPKLLFHYYDKDFNNEADTPDNFQSRRPNTSFCFLDIRSPGLGDTAMYLCATSELPGTGNTIYFGEGSWLTVV.

The chain combines TRBV6-5 with TRBJ1-6, with 8 bases aligning to TRBD1. Germline V gene lookup returns CDR1 MNHEY and CDR2 SVGAGI. Trimming took 5 bases from V and 8 from J; bases not matched to a gene: 5. CDR3 length equals 14 residues. CDR3 sequence (DNA): TGTGCCAGCAGTCCGGGACAGGCATATTCACCCCTCCACTTT. It is translated as CASSPGQAYSPLHF.

V is TRBV6-5 and J is TRBJ1-2; TRBD1 might be the D (5 bases). The ends were cut back, 0 bases at V and 6 bases at J, with 11 bases in the middle. CDR3 size: 14 residues. Germline lookup yields CDR1 MNHEY and CDR2 SVGAGI. The CDR3 here is CASSYSGGGDGYTF. The CDR3 nucleotides read TGTGCCAGCAGTTACTCCGGGGGTGGTGATGGCTACACCTTC.

The chain carries TRBV9 and TRBJ1-3, with no clear D. Deletions cut 0 bases from V and 3 bases from J, with 10 bases between. Germline V CDR1 and CDR2: SGDLS, YYNGEE. The length of the CDR3 is 15 residues. For the CDR3, the DNA is TGTGCCAGCAGCGTAGCTCCCACGAGTGGAAACACCATATATTTT. Protein product: CASSVAPTSGNTIYF.

This chain joins TRBV12-5 and TRBJ2-1, with TRBD1 identical over 9 bases. The CDR3 is made up of 15 amino acids. The V gene's germline CDR1 is LGHNT and CDR2 FRNRAP. The ends lost 6 bases at V and 3 bases at J; junction bases unmatched: 6. DNA for the CDR3: TGTGCTAGTGGCCAGGACAGGGGTAGCTACAATGAGCAGTTCTTC. Translated: CASGQDRGSYNEQFF.

This sequence joins TRBV9 and TRBJ1-2; TRBD1 matches 9 bases. The junction had 21 bases not matched to a gene; V was cut back by 0 bases and J by 6 bases. This CDR3 is 20 amino acids long. In germline, CDR1 is SGDLS, CDR2 YYNGEE. This CDR3 is CASSVGAWGSGPGQGDGYTF. CDR3 nucleotides: TGTGCCAGCAGCGTAGGGGCATGGGGGTCGGGTCCGGGACAGGGAGATGGCTACACCTTC.

The chain employs TRBV19 and TRBJ2-3; the match to TRBD1 covers 10 bases. After removal of 7 bases from V and 0 bases from J, the junction contained 7 bases not matched to a gene. The germline gives CDR1 LNHDA, CDR2 SQIVND (reference sequence). The CDR3 loop spans 16 amino acids. The CDR3 DNA follows: TGTGCCAGTACAAGGGACAGGGGAAGGAGCACAGATACGCAGTATTTT. This gives the protein CASTRDRGRSTDTQYF.

The chain combines TRBV5-1 with TRBJ1-2, with 8 positions matching TRBD1. CDR3 length: 15 amino acids. Germline CDR1 and CDR2: SGHRS and YFSETQ. With 4 bases clipped from V and 4 bases from J, the junction kept 9 bases outside the gene matches. The CDR3 coding sequence is TGCGCCAGCAGCAGGGAGGGACAGGAGCTCTATGGCTACACCTTC. Its translation is CASSREGQELYGYTF. Filled out from reference TRBV5-1 and TRBJ1-2, the complete variable domain reads KAGVTQTPRYLIKTRGQQVTLSCSPISGHRSVSWYQQTPGQGLQFLFEYFSETQRNKGNFPGRFSGRQFSNSRSEMNVSTLELGDSALYLCASSREGQELYGYTFGSGTRLTVV.

This chain joins TRBV5-4 and TRBJ1-2; the D gene is possibly TRBD1 (5 bases). This CDR3 comprises 15 residues. Between the trimmed V and J ends, which lost 0 bases and 2 bases, there was a span of 11 bases. Germline V gene data show CDR1 as SGHNT and CDR2 as YYREEE (reference sequence). CDR3 sequence (DNA): TGTGCCAGCAGCTTGGGGGGCAGGATAAACTATGGCTACACCTTC. Translated: CASSLGGRINYGYTF. Full variable domain (rest looked up from reference TRBV5-4 and TRBJ1-2): ETGVTQSPTHLIKTRGQQVTLRCSSQSGHNTVSWYQQALGQGPQFIFQYYREEENGRGNFPPRFSGLQFPNYSSELNVNALELDDSALYLCASSLGGRINYGYTFGSGTRLTVV.

This sequence joins TRBV28 and TRBJ2-7, with 9 bases matching TRBD1. This CDR3 is 15 amino acids long. Germline trimming cut 4 bases from V and 4 bases from J; bases unmatched to any gene: 8. Germline values: CDR1 MDHEN, CDR2 SYDVKM. CDR3 amino acids: CASSWGQGLYYEQYV. In nucleotides, the CDR3 is TGTGCCAGCAGTTGGGGACAGGGACTTTATTACGAGCAGTACGTC.

This clone was counted once. CDR3 in DNA: TGCGCCAGCAGCCCGATTACAGGGGGCATCCGAAAGGGGGAGACCCAGTACTTC. It yields the protein CASSPITGGIRKGETQYF. This rearrangement joins TRBV5-1 to TRBJ2-5; 9 bases match TRBD1. V lost 4 bases, J lost 5 bases, and 18 bases stayed unmatched. CDR1 and CDR2 (germline): SGHRS, YFSETQ. The CDR3 has 18 amino acids. The full variable domain, its missing parts supplied by reference TRBV5-1 and TRBJ2-5, is KAGVTQTPRYLIKTRGQQVTLSCSPISGHRSVSWYQQTPGQGLQFLFEYFSETQRNKGNFPGRFSGRQFSNSRSEMNVSTLELGDSALYLCASSPITGGIRKGETQYFGPGTRLLVL.

CDR3 protein: CATKGESNTGELFF. DNA of the CDR3: TGTGCCACGAAGGGGGAATCGAACACCGGGGAGCTGTTTTTT. The chain combines TRBV2 with TRBJ2-2; D is possibly TRBD1 (6 bases). Looked up from germline, CDR1 is SNHLY and CDR2 is FYNNEI. V was clipped by 10 bases and J by 0 bases, with 12 bases between them. There are 14 residues in the CDR3.

The V call is TRBV6-4, the J call TRBJ1-2, with D unclear. Per germline, CDR1 MRHNA and CDR2 SNTAGT. This CDR3 comprises 14 residues. The ends were cut back, 0 bases at V and 4 bases at J, with 9 bases in the middle. As DNA, the CDR3 is TGTGCCAGCAGTGACTCGGCAGAGAGCTATGGCTACACCTTC. Amino acids: CASSDSAESYGYTF.

The chain couples TRBV14 to TRBJ2-2; D might be TRBD1 (6 bases). The germline V gene has CDR1 SGHDN and CDR2 FVKESK. Trimming left V 3 bases short and J 6 bases short, with 11 bases between. This CDR3 has 14 residues. CDR3 residues: CASSHLPGAGELFF. The CDR3 DNA reads as TGTGCCAGCAGCCACCTCCCAGGGGCCGGGGAGCTGTTTTTT. Full variable domain (remainder filled in from reference TRBV14 and TRBJ2-2): EAGVTQFPSHSVIEKGQTVTLRCDPISGHDNLYWYRRVMGKEIKFLLHFVKESKQDESGMPNNRFLAERTGGTYSTLKVQPAELEDSGVYFCASSHLPGAGELFFGEGSRLTVL.

The gene calls are TRBV7-3 and TRBJ2-3, with 10 bases fitting TRBD1. Germline-derived CDR1 and CDR2 are SGHTA and FQGTGA. Trimming took 5 bases from V and 6 from J; bases not matched to a gene: 8. This CDR3 comprises 15 residues. The CDR3 sequence: CASSHGTGDVDTQYF. The CDR3 region has the DNA TGTGCCAGCAGCCACGGGACAGGGGATGTGGATACGCAGTATTTT. The full variable domain, completed using reference TRBV7-3 and TRBJ2-3, is GAGVSQTPSNKVTEKGKYVELRCDPISGHTALYWYRQSLGQGPEFLIYFQGTGAADDSGLPNDRFFAVRPEGSVSTLKIQRTERGDSAVYLCASSHGTGDVDTQYFGPGTRLTVL.